This TCR beta chain was sequenced for a study of T-cell reconstitution after alpha-beta-depleted transplantation in children. Study findings and constraints: Expanded graft clones, several hundred of them, were reportedly the source of alpha-beta T cells about two months after transplant.

This clonotype has just a few counts. Its matching antigen is unknown. This CDR3 spans 13 amino acids. V was shortened by 4 bases and J by 5 bases, with 12 bases between the two germline ends. CDR1 is KGHSH, CDR2 LQKENI, per germline. Preparation of the TCRbeta library used unique molecular identifiers. TCRdb called the PCR reads again in MiXCR, with one record for every CDR3 protein. The top ten hold about 15% of the sample, which has fewer than 550,000 distinct CDR3 sequences, 11% seen once. The chain carries TRBV18 and TRBJ2-7; D gene unclear. The sample was PBMCs, mostly from graft donor cells, taken 180 days after TCRalphabeta/CD19-depleted stem cell transplant. The receptor comes from a female patient between 2 and 15 years old who had a stem cell transplant for aplastic anemia, so the T cells may come from the graft donor. This chain's CDR3 is CASSQGSYHEQYF. CDR3 DNA sequence: TGTGCCAGCTCACAGGGATCCTACCACGAGCAGTACTTC.